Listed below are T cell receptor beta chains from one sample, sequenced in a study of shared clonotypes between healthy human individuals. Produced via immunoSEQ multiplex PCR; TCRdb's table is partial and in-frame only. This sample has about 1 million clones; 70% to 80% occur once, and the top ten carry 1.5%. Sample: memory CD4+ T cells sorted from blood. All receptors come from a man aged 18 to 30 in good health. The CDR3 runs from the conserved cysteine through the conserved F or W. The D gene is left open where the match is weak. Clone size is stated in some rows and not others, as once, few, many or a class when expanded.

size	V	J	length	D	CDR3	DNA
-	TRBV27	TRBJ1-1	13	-	CASSLYRNTEAFF	TGTGCCAGCAGTTTATATCGGAACACTGAAGCTTTCTTT
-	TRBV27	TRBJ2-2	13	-	CASSPLNTGELFF	TGTGCCAGCAGTCCGTTGAACACCGGGGAGCTGTTTTTT
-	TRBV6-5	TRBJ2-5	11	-	CASQWLETQYF	TGTGCCAGCCAATGGCTAGAGACCCAGTACTTC
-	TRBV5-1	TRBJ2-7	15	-	CASSLATGPSYEQYF	TGCGCCAGCAGCTTGGCTACAGGACCCTCCTACGAGCAGTACTTC
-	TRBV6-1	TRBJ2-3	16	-	CASSDNAGPTTDTQYF	TGTGCCAGCAGTGATAACGCGGGGCCAACCACAGATACGCAGTATTTT
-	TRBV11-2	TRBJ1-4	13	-	CASSRGGNEKLFF	TGTGCCAGCAGCCGGGGGGGAAATGAAAAACTGTTTTTT
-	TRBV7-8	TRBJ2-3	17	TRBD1	CASSLGGWTGDRDTQYF	TGTGCCAGCAGCTTAGGGGGTTGGACAGGGGACCGTGATACGCAGTATTTT
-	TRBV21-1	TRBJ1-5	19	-	CASSKAGPGTPSRNQPQHF	TGTGCCAGCAGCAAAGCGGGGCCGGGTACCCCGTCCCGCAATCAGCCCCAGCATTTT
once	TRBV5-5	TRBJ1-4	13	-	CASARGANEKLFF	TGTGCCAGCGCACGGGGGGCTAATGAAAAACTGTTTTTT
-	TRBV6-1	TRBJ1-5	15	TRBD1	CASRGSGQYNQPQHF	TGTGCCAGCAGAGGGTCGGGACAGTACAATCAGCCCCAGCATTTT
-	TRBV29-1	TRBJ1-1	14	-	CSVVEGFLNTEAFF	TGCAGCGTTGTGGAGGGATTTTTGAACACTGAAGCTTTCTTT
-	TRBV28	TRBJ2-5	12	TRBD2	CASSLGRDYKYF	TGTGCCAGCAGTCTAGGCCGGGACTACAAATACTTC
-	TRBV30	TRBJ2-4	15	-	CAWSGTPAKKNIQYF	TGTGCCTGGAGTGGAACCCCGGCTAAGAAAAACATTCAGTACTTC
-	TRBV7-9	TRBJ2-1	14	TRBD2	CASSSISGMVEQFF	TGTGCCAGCAGCTCGATTAGCGGGATGGTTGAGCAGTTCTTC
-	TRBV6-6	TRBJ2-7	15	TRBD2	CASSYRTSGRDEQYF	TGTGCCAGCAGTTACCGGACTAGCGGGAGAGACGAGCAGTACTTC
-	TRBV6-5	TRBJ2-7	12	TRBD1	CATQDRAVGQYF	TGTGCCACCCAGGACAGGGCCGTCGGGCAGTACTTC
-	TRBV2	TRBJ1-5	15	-	CASSESGTGNQPQHF	TGTGCCAGCAGTGAATCGGGCACGGGCAATCAGCCCCAGCATTTT